A single sample is the source of the 23 T cell receptor beta chains below, sequenced in a study of graft-versus-host responses after intestinal transplantation. The data were produced by immunoSEQ multiplex PCR, yet TCRdb's version contains in-frame clones alone and is incomplete. The sample contains about 51,000 clones, approximately 88% of which appear only once. Their specific antigens are unknown. Sequenced here: unstimulated CD4+ T cells sorted from spleen or lymph node cells, sampled before transplant. These receptors originate from a human donor who was the organ donor for an intestinal transplant.

The V and J genes are TRBV6-9 and TRBJ2-2; 8 bases fit TRBD1. CDR1 and CDR2 (germline): MNHGY, SVAAGI. The CDR3 covers 14 residues. The CDR3 reads CVPRGRGRSGELFF. The CDR3, as DNA: TGTGTACCCAGGGGCAGGGGGCGGTCCGGGGAGCTGTTTTTT.

This sequence joins TRBV18 and TRBJ1-1; 7 bases align to TRBD1. V shed 4 bases and J 3 bases; nucleotides not matched to a gene: 8. Per the germline V gene, CDR1 is KGHSH and CDR2 is LQKENI. The CDR3 sequence is 15 residues long. The CDR3 loop reads CASSLLKGADTEAFF. CDR3 bases: TGTGCCAGCTCACTATTGAAGGGGGCTGACACTGAAGCTTTCTTT. Combining the CDR3 with reference TRBV18 and TRBJ1-1 gives the whole variable domain NAGVMQNPRHLVRRRGQEARLRCSPMKGHSHVYWYRQLPEEGLKFMVYLQKENIIDESGMPKERFSAEFPKEGPSILRIQQVVRGDSAAYFCASSLLKGADTEAFFGQGTRLTVV.

The genes are TRBV28 and TRBJ2-2, with 9 bases fitting TRBD1. CDR1 is MDHEN, CDR2 SYDVKM, per germline. Losses at the gene ends were 10 bases for V and 5 bases for J; bases not matched to a gene: 11. The CDR3 length is 15 residues. This CDR3 reads CATLQTGGLTGELFF. The CDR3 DNA follows: TGTGCCACCTTACAAACAGGGGGCTTAACCGGGGAGCTGTTTTTT.

This chain uses TRBV19 with TRBJ2-7; 9 bases match TRBD1. V lost 7 bases, J lost 6 bases, and 7 bases stayed unmatched. CDR1 is LNHDA, CDR2 SQIVND, per germline (reference sequence). The CDR3 spans 13 residues. Written as DNA, the CDR3 is TGTGCCAGTAAGCAGGACAGGGGTACCGAGCAGTACTTC. Protein: CASKQDRGTEQYF. The whole variable domain, filled in from reference TRBV19 and TRBJ2-7, reads DGGITQSPKYLFRKEGQNVTLSCEQNLNHDAMYWYRQDPGQGLRLIYYSQIVNDFQKGDIAEGYSVSREKKESFPLTVTSAQKNPTAFYLCASKQDRGTEQYFGPGTRLTVT.

This clone was counted only a few times. The chain carries TRBV5-1 and TRBJ2-7; TRBD1 aligns across 8 bases. The CDR3 covers 14 residues. Germline CDR1 reads SGHRS; CDR2 reads YFSETQ. Trimming at V came to 4 bases and at J to 5 bases, leaving 8 bases not matched to a gene. Written as DNA, the CDR3 is TGCGCCAGCAGCATCACGACAGGGGCCCACGAGCAGTACTTC. This translates into CASSITTGAHEQYF.

The V and J genes are TRBV5-1 and TRBJ2-3; 12 bases align to TRBD2. Germline CDR1 reads SGHRS; CDR2 reads YFSETQ. V lost 0 bases, J lost 0 bases, and 5 bases stayed unmatched. This CDR3 spans 18 amino acids. The CDR3 bases are TGCGCCAGCAGCTTGGCCCTGGGACTAGCGGGTAGCACAGATACGCAGTATTTT. Translated, it gives CASSLALGLAGSTDTQYF.

V is TRBV19 and J is TRBJ2-3, with TRBD2 identical over 11 bases. This CDR3 spans 16 amino acids. Trimming at V came to 3 bases and at J to 0 bases, leaving 2 bases not matched to a gene. Germline-derived CDR1 and CDR2 are LNHDA and SQIVND (reference sequence). CDR3 DNA sequence: TGTGCCAGTAGTATTTCTAGCGGGAGGAGCACAGATACGCAGTATTTT. Encoded protein: CASSISSGRSTDTQYF.

This chain links TRBV7-3 with TRBJ2-3; the match to TRBD2 covers 9 bases. Germline V gives CDR1 SGHTA, CDR2 FQGTGA. The CDR3 runs to 15 residues. V gave up 1 base and J gave up 6 bases; unmatched junction bases: 5. Here the CDR3 reads CASSLRREGLDTQYF. CDR3 DNA: TGTGCCAGCAGCTTAAGGCGGGAGGGGTTGGATACGCAGTATTTT.

This rearrangement joins TRBV5-1 to TRBJ2-7; TRBD1 is a possible D gene (6 bases). Germline V gene data show CDR1 as SGHRS and CDR2 as YFSETQ. V lost 1 base and J lost 0, with 11 bases in between. CDR3 size: 15 residues. CDR3 protein: CASSLYPTGSYEQYF. In nucleotides, the CDR3 is TGCGCCAGCAGCTTGTACCCGACAGGCTCCTACGAGCAGTACTTC.

This chain uses TRBV5-1 with TRBJ2-2, with D possibly TRBD1 on 6 matching bases. V shed 3 bases and J shed 5 bases, with 8 bases lying between them. This CDR3 contains 13 residues. Germline values: CDR1 SGHRS, CDR2 YFSETQ. The CDR3 DNA reads TGCGCCAGCAGCTCGAGGGGGACCGGGGAGCTGTTTTTT. Translating gives CASSSRGTGELFF.

V usage is TRBV5-1 and J usage is TRBJ2-7; TRBD2 might be the D (5 bases). The CDR3 sequence is 17 residues long. The V and J ends lost 4 bases and 0 bases respectively, with 20 bases between them. Germline assignment: CDR1 SGHRS and CDR2 YFSETQ. CDR3 nucleotides: TGCGCCAGCAGCACGGCCCCGAGGGAGTCGGCCTCCTACGAGCAGTACTTC. This encodes CASSTAPRESASYEQYF.

The rearrangement links TRBV9 to TRBJ2-7; TRBD2 might be the D (6 bases). Looked up from germline, CDR1 is SGDLS and CDR2 is YYNGEE. Between the trimmed V and J ends, which lost 0 bases and 5 bases, there was a span of 12 bases. CDR3 length: 14 amino acids. CDR3 residues: CASSVAGRSNEQYF. In DNA, the CDR3 is TGTGCCAGCAGCGTAGCCGGGAGAAGCAACGAGCAGTACTTC.

V is TRBV7-9 and J is TRBJ1-1; D remains unclear. This CDR3 is built from 14 residues. V lost 6 bases and J 1 base, leaving 12 bases between the germline ends. Per the germline V gene, CDR1 is SEHNR and CDR2 is FQNEAQ (reference sequence). The CDR3 DNA reads as TGTGCCAGCAGAACCGGGAACTCGAACACTGAAGCTTTCTTT. Translated, it gives CASRTGNSNTEAFF.

The V and J genes are TRBV30 and TRBJ2-3, with 15 nucleotides matching TRBD2. Germline V gives CDR1 GTSNPN, CDR2 SVGIG (reference sequence). The length of the CDR3 is 22 residues. V lost 2 bases to trimming and J lost 0 bases; unmatched junction nucleotides: 18. CDR3 loop: CAWSSLTRTSGRVNTSTDTQYF. In DNA, the CDR3 is TGTGCCTGGAGTTCCTTAACCCGGACTAGCGGGAGGGTAAACACTAGCACAGATACGCAGTATTTT.

V gene TRBV2 combines with J gene TRBJ2-3, with D possibly TRBD2 on 5 matching bases. V was clipped by 2 bases and J by 6 bases, with 18 bases between them. CDR1 and CDR2 from the germline V gene are SNHLY and FYNNEI. The CDR3 loop spans 16 amino acids. The CDR3, as DNA: TGTGCCAGCAGTGAAATAGGACTCCGGCAACCCGATACGCAGTATTTT. Encoded protein: CASSEIGLRQPDTQYF.

V is TRBV30 and J is TRBJ2-1, with TRBD1 matching 11 bases. The CDR3 consists of 14 residues. Trimming removed 3 bases from V and 6 bases from J; junction bases left unmatched: 4. Germline loops: CDR1 GTSNPN, CDR2 SVGIG (reference sequence). The CDR3 spells CAWSWGTGGNEQFF. CDR3 DNA sequence: TGTGCCTGGAGCTGGGGGACAGGGGGCAATGAGCAGTTCTTC.

The chain combines TRBV9 with TRBJ1-3; D is perhaps TRBD1 (6 bases). The germline CDR1 and CDR2 sequences are SGDLS and YYNGEE. Trimming stripped 0 bases from V and 2 bases from J, with 6 bases between. The CDR3 covers 14 residues. The CDR3 DNA reads as TGTGCCAGCAGCGTAGACAGGGCTGGAAACACCATATATTTT. This codes for CASSVDRAGNTIYF.

The chain uses TRBV7-9 and TRBJ1-4; the match to TRBD1 covers 10 bases. CDR3 size: 18 residues. Germline trimming cut 5 bases from V and 6 bases from J; bases unmatched to any gene: 15. Germline V gives CDR1 SEHNR, CDR2 FQNEAQ (reference sequence). CDR3 in DNA: TGTGCCAGCAGCGAATTAGTCCCGGGACAGGGGAGGTATGAAAAACTGTTTTTT. This sequence encodes CASSELVPGQGRYEKLFF.

The rearrangement joins TRBV4-2 to TRBJ1-5; TRBD1 matches at 9 bases. CDR1 and CDR2 from the germline V gene are LGHNA and YNFKEQ. Trimming removed 1 base from V and 0 bases from J; junction bases left unmatched: 4. The CDR3 contains 17 residues. The CDR3 nucleotides read TGTGCCAGCAGCCAAGCGACAGGGGGGTATAGCAATCAGCCCCAGCATTTT. Amino acid sequence: CASSQATGGYSNQPQHF.

The J gene is TRBJ1-2, the V gene TRBV19; D gene ambiguous. Per the germline V gene, CDR1 is LNHDA and CDR2 is SQIVND (reference sequence). Trimming took off 7 bases at V and 4 bases at J, with 19 bases between the two ends. The CDR3 is 15 residues long. The DNA for the CDR3 is TGTGCCAGTAATACTCTCGACCAGGCCAGCTATGGCTACACCTTC. This encodes CASNTLDQASYGYTF. Drawing the rest from reference TRBV19 and TRBJ1-2, the complete variable domain is DGGITQSPKYLFRKEGQNVTLSCEQNLNHDAMYWYRQDPGQGLRLIYYSQIVNDFQKGDIAEGYSVSREKKESFPLTVTSAQKNPTAFYLCASNTLDQASYGYTFGSGTRLTVV.

In its sample, this clone was seen a few times. The rearrangement links TRBV19 to TRBJ2-1; TRBD2 matches 9 bases. The germline gives CDR1 LNHDA, CDR2 SQIVND (reference sequence). Trimming at V came to 2 bases and at J to 7 bases, leaving 9 bases not matched to a gene. The CDR3 spans 16 residues. This CDR3 reads CASSIPTGLASNEQFF. CDR3 DNA: TGTGCCAGTAGTATACCCACCGGACTAGCGTCTAATGAGCAGTTCTTC.

V usage is TRBV28 and J usage is TRBJ1-1, with TRBD1 as a possible D gene (6 bases). V was clipped by 8 bases and J by 9 bases, with 13 bases between them. Germline-derived CDR1 and CDR2 are MDHEN and SYDVKM. The CDR3 is 11 amino acids. The CDR3 nucleotides read TGTGCCAGCCGAAGCACAGGGAAAGCTTTCTTT. Protein sequence: CASRSTGKAFF.

The V call is TRBV25-1, the J call TRBJ2-7, with D possibly TRBD1 on 6 matching bases. The CDR3 contains 13 residues. Looked up from germline, CDR1 is MGHDK and CDR2 is SYGVNS. V was clipped by 5 bases and J by 6 bases, with 14 bases between them. CDR3 loop: CASSWVKGGEQYF. The CDR3 DNA reads TGTGCCAGCAGTTGGGTGAAAGGGGGCGAGCAGTACTTC.